This is a list of T cell receptor beta chains from one sample in a study of control samples from healthy donors and cancer patients. Sequencing was performed with immunoSEQ multiplex PCR; in TCRdb, only in-frame clones are kept and a portion is missing. The sample consists of roughly 100,000 clones, approximately 86% of them appearing once. Sequenced sample: blood. These receptors all come from a man aged 25 to 40 in good health. CDR3s include the opening cysteine and the closing phenylalanine or tryptophan. The D gene is left open where the match is weak. The size field is filled for only some rows; it gives once, few, many or a size class.

TRBV19	few	14	TRBD1	TRBJ2-7	CASSIAQGNYEQYF	TGTGCCAGTAGTATAGCACAGGGGAACTACGAGCAGTACTTC
TRBV7-6	.	19	TRBD2	TRBJ2-7	CASSLAGTSNPSFAYEQYF	TGTGCCAGCAGCTTAGCCGGGACTAGCAACCCATCTTTTGCCTACGAGCAGTACTTC
TRBV6-5	.	14	TRBD1	TRBJ1-5	CASGRTGSNQPQHF	TGTGCCAGCGGAAGGACAGGAAGCAATCAGCCCCAGCATTTT
TRBV28	.	13	TRBD1	TRBJ1-1	CAAEGTGDTEAFF	TGTGCCGCTGAAGGGACAGGCGACACTGAAGCTTTCTTT
TRBV7-9	.	14	.	TRBJ1-1	CASSLGAANTEAFF	TGTGCCAGCAGCTTAGGGGCGGCAAACACTGAAGCTTTCTTT
TRBV5-5	.	17	TRBD2	TRBJ2-7	CASSQVGGSLIRDEQYF	TGTGCCAGCAGTCAAGTCGGGGGGTCACTGATAAGGGACGAGCAGTACTTC
TRBV27	once	16	TRBD1	TRBJ1-5	CASSPRQGARIQPQHF	TGTGCCAGCAGTCCCAGACAGGGGGCCCGGATCCAGCCCCAGCATTTT
TRBV28	.	12	.	TRBJ2-2	CASSVNTGELFF	TGTGCCAGCAGCGTAAACACCGGGGAGCTGTTTTTT
TRBV29-1	.	14	TRBD2	TRBJ2-1	CSVRWSGTNNEQFF	TGCAGCGTTCGATGGAGCGGGACCAACAATGAGCAGTTCTTC
TRBV6-5	.	15	.	TRBJ2-7	CASSYIAGSSYEQYF	TGTGCCAGCAGTTATATTGCGGGGAGCTCCTACGAGCAGTACTTC
TRBV4-3	.	13	.	TRBJ2-7	CASSQDGGYEQYF	TGCGCCAGCAGCCAAGATGGAGGGTACGAGCAGTACTTC
TRBV7-9	.	13	.	TRBJ2-3	CASSLVGADTQYF	TGTGCCAGCAGCTTAGTGGGGGCTGATACGCAGTATTTT
TRBV18	.	19	TRBD2	TRBJ2-7	CASSDGTASRTSVAYEQYF	TGTGCCAGCTCAGACGGGACAGCGAGTAGGACTAGCGTGGCCTACGAGCAGTACTTC
TRBV5-5	.	17	TRBD2	TRBJ2-5	CASNDRALTSGRQTQYF	TGTGCCAGCAACGACAGGGCATTGACTAGCGGGAGGCAGACCCAGTACTTC
TRBV25-1	.	13	.	TRBJ2-7	CASSGSPRHEQYF	TGTGCCAGCAGTGGGTCACCCCGCCACGAGCAGTACTTC
TRBV6-4	.	17	TRBD1	TRBJ2-3	CASSLGQGVGGTDTQYF	TGTGCCAGCAGCCTGGGACAGGGGGTTGGAGGCACAGATACGCAGTATTTT
TRBV19	.	17	TRBD2	TRBJ2-3	CASSIEAGGFFTDTQYF	TGTGCCAGTAGTATAGAGGCGGGAGGTTTCTTCACAGATACGCAGTATTTT
TRBV15	.	14	.	TRBJ1-6	CATSRDREYSPLHF	TGTGCCACCAGCAGAGACAGGGAGTACTCACCCCTCCACTTT
TRBV4-1	few	13	.	TRBJ2-7	CASSPSGTYEQYF	TGCGCCAGCAGCCCAAGCGGTACCTACGAGCAGTACTTC
TRBV6-5	.	14	TRBD1	TRBJ1-1	CASSPFDRVTEAFF	TGTGCCAGCAGTCCGTTCGACAGGGTCACTGAAGCTTTCTTT
TRBV7-6	.	16	TRBD1	TRBJ2-2	CASSLGQGGNTGELFF	TGTGCCAGCAGCTTAGGACAGGGCGGAAACACCGGGGAGCTGTTTTTT
TRBV3-1/TRBV3-2	.	11	.	TRBJ1-2	CASSQEGGYTF	TGTGCCAGCAGCCAGGAAGGGGGCTACACCTTC
TRBV28	.	13	.	TRBJ2-3	CASRLDGADTQYF	TGTGCCAGCAGGCTTGACGGAGCAGATACGCAGTATTTT
TRBV5-1	.	13	.	TRBJ2-7	CASSFSLAGEQYF	TGCGCCAGCAGCTTTAGCCTGGCGGGCGAGCAGTACTTC
TRBV30	.	12	TRBD2	TRBJ2-1	CAQRTSGKEQFF	TGTGCCCAACGGACTAGCGGGAAGGAGCAGTTCTTC